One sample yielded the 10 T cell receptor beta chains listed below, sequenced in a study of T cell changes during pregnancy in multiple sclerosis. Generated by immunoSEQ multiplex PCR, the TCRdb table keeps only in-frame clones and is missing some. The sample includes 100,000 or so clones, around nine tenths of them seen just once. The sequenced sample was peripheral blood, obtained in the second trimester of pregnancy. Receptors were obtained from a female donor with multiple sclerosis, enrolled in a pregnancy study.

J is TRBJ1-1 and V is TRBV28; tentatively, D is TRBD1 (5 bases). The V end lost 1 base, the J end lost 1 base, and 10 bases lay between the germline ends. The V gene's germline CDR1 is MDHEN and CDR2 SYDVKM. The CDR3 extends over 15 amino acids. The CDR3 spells CASSLYDRRNTEAFF. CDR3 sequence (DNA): TGTGCCAGCAGTTTATACGACAGAAGGAACACTGAAGCTTTCTTT.

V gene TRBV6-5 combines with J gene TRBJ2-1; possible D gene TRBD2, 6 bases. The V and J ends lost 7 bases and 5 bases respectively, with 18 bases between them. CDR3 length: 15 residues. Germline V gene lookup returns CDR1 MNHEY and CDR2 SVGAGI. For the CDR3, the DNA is TGTGCCAGCAATCCCGGGACTCTACTTGACAATGAGCAGTTCTTC. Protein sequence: CASNPGTLLDNEQFF.

CDR3: CASSPPSQPYGYTF. As DNA, the CDR3 is TGTGCCAGCTCACCACCGTCACAGCCTTATGGCTACACCTTC. The gene calls are TRBV18 and TRBJ1-2; D not resolved. The germline CDR1 and CDR2 sequences are KGHSH and LQKENI. The CDR3 sequence is 14 residues long. The ends were cut back, 0 bases at V and 5 bases at J, with 10 bases in the middle.

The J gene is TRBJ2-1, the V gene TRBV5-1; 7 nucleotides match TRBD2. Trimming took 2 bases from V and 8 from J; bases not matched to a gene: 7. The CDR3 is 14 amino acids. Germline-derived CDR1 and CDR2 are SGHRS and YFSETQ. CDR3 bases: TGCGCCAGCAGCTTAAGGACTAGGGGAGATGAGCAGTTCTTC. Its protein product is CASSLRTRGDEQFF.

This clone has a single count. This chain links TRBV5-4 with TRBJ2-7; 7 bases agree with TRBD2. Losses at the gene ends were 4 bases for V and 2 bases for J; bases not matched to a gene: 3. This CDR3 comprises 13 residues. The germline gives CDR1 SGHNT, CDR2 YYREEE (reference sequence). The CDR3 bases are TGTGCCAGCAGCCACGGACTAGCCTACGAGCAGTACTTC. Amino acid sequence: CASSHGLAYEQYF.

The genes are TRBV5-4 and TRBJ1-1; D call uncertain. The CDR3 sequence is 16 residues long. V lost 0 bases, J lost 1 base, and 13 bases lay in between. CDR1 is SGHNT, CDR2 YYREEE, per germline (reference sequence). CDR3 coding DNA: TGTGCCAGCAGCTTGGAAGCCGGGAGAAGGAACACTGAAGCTTTCTTT. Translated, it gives CASSLEAGRRNTEAFF.

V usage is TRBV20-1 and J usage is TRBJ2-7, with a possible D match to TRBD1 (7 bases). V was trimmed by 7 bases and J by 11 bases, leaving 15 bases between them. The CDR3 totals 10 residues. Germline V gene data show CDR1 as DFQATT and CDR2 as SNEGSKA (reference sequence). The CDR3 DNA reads TGCAGTGGATTAGGGGGCGGGGAGTACTTC. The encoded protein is CSGLGGGEYF.

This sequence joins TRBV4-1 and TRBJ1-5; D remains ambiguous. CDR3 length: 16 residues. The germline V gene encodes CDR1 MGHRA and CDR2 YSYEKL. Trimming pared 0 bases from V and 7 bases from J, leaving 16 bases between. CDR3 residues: CASSQDLSGFLQPQHF. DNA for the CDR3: TGCGCCAGCAGCCAAGATCTTTCGGGTTTTTTGCAGCCCCAGCATTTT.

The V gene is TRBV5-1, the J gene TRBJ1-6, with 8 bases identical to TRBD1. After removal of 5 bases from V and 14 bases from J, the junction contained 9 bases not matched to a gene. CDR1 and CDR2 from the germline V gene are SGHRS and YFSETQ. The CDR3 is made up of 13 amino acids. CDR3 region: CASRGTGGEALHF. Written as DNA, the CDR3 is TGCGCCAGCAGAGGGACAGGTGGGGAGGCCCTCCACTTT.

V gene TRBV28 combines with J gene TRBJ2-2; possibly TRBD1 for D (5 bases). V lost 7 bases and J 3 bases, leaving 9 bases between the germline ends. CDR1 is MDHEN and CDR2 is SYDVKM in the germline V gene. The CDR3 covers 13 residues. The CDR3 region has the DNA TGTGCCAGCAACCAGGGTTACACCGGGGAGCTGTTTTTT. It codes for CASNQGYTGELFF.